The 19 T cell receptor beta chains below come from one sample, sequenced in a study of blood T cell repertoires in COVID-19. Libraries were prepared by immunoSEQ multiplex PCR; TCRdb keeps only in-frame clonotypes and omits some of them. The repertoire holds 35,000 to 45,000 clones, with around nine tenths as singletons. Material: peripheral blood. These receptors originate from a human donor in a cohort sampled during active COVID-19.

This clone came up once. The chain joins TRBV3-1 (or the pseudogene TRBV3-2) to TRBJ2-7; perhaps TRBD2 as D (7 bases). The germline V gene has CDR1 LGHDT and CDR2 YNNKEL (reference sequence). The V end lost 3 bases, the J end lost 2 bases, and 14 bases lay between the germline ends. This CDR3 has 15 residues. In nucleotides, the CDR3 is TGTGCCAGCAGCCAGCCCGGGGGGCCCCCCTACGAGCAGTACTTC. It is translated as CASSQPGGPPYEQYF.

The sample holds one count of this clone. The chain recombines TRBV10-3 with TRBJ2-1, with 7 bases matching TRBD1. J was trimmed by 7 bases and V by 5 bases; bases with no gene match: 5. The length of the CDR3 is 13 residues. The germline V gene encodes CDR1 ENHRY and CDR2 SYGVKD. CDR3 residues: CAISWAGGNEQFF. Written as DNA, the CDR3 is TGTGCCATCAGTTGGGCAGGGGGTAATGAGCAGTTCTTC.

This chain links TRBV5-6 with TRBJ2-3, with TRBD2 identical over 13 bases. The germline CDR1 and CDR2 sequences are SGHDT and YYEEEE. The CDR3 totals 16 residues. The V and J ends lost 4 bases and 2 bases, in that order; junction bases with no gene match: 4. The DNA for the CDR3 is TGTGCCAGCAGCGAGGGGACTAGCGGGGCCACAGATACGCAGTATTTT. Its protein is CASSEGTSGATDTQYF. Based on the CDR3 plus reference TRBV5-6 and TRBJ2-3, the full variable domain is DAGVTQSPTHLIKTRGQQVTLRCSPKSGHDTVSWYQQALGQGPQFIFQYYEEEERQRGNFPDRFSGHQFPNYSSELNVNALLLGDSALYLCASSEGTSGATDTQYFGPGTRLTVL.

This clone was seen only a few times. The V gene is TRBV21-1, the J gene TRBJ1-1; the table's TRBD1 call for D was not verified on the DNA. TRBV21-1 is recorded as a pseudogene. CDR3 length: 14 amino acids. CDR3 residues: CASRAHDRDQEAFF. The CDR3 DNA is TGTGCCAGCAGGGCCCATGACAGGGATCAAGAAGCTTTCTTT.

The chain joins TRBV28 to TRBJ2-7, with 11 nucleotides matching TRBD2. Germline V gives CDR1 MDHEN, CDR2 SYDVKM. The J segment lost 2 bases and the V segment lost 4 bases, leaving 13 bases of the junction unmatched. The CDR3 is 18 residues long. CDR3 DNA sequence: TGTGCCAGCAGTTCGTCCCCAACACTAGCGGGAGTTACCTACGAGCAGTACTTC. It codes for CASSSSPTLAGVTYEQYF.

The chain employs TRBV5-1 and TRBJ2-1; 12 bases match TRBD2. Germline CDR1 and CDR2: SGHRS and YFSETQ. CDR3 length equals 15 residues. Losses at the gene ends were 0 bases for V and 9 bases for J; bases not matched to a gene: 4. CDR3 amino acids: CASSLETSGSAEQFF. CDR3 nucleotide sequence: TGCGCCAGCAGCTTGGAGACTAGCGGGAGTGCTGAGCAGTTCTTC.

The chain combines TRBV7-9 with TRBJ1-2; TRBD1 might be the D (6 bases). With 5 bases removed from V and 2 bases from J, the gap between germline ends came to 15 bases. Germline assignment: CDR1 SEHNR and CDR2 FQNEAQ (reference sequence). CDR3 length equals 15 residues. The CDR3 loop reads CASSPLYRENYGYTF. The CDR3 bases are TGTGCCAGCAGCCCCCTTTACAGGGAAAACTATGGCTACACCTTC.

V is TRBV28 and J is TRBJ2-7, with 7 positions matching TRBD2. This CDR3 is 16 amino acids long. Germline V CDR1 and CDR2: MDHEN, SYDVKM. V shed 4 bases and J 2 bases; nucleotides not matched to a gene: 11. Here the CDR3 reads CASSSSTSPSTYEQYF. DNA of the CDR3: TGTGCCAGCAGTTCCTCGACTAGCCCCTCGACCTACGAGCAGTACTTC.

The V call is TRBV28, the J call TRBJ1-6; 8 bases map to TRBD1. Germline values: CDR1 MDHEN, CDR2 SYDVKM. Trimming at V came to 5 bases and at J to 5 bases, leaving 5 bases not matched to a gene. The CDR3 loop spans 15 amino acids. The DNA of the CDR3 is TGTGCCAGCAGTCTCGGACAGGGTAATAATTCACCCCTCCACTTT. Residues: CASSLGQGNNSPLHF.

This chain uses TRBV27 with TRBJ2-7; D remains ambiguous. The germline gives CDR1 MNHEY, CDR2 SMNVEV (reference sequence). This CDR3 has 11 amino acids. Trimming took off 3 bases at V and 5 bases at J, with 5 bases between the two ends. CDR3 protein: CASSFRDEQYF. The CDR3 nucleotides are TGTGCCAGCAGTTTTCGGGACGAGCAGTACTTC.

For this clone: An end of the junction does not agree with germline; a read error may underlie this. Here the CDR3 DNA reads TGTGCCATCGGTGACAGGGTGTCGGACTATGGCTACACCTTC. It is translated as CAIGDRVSDYGYTF. The rearrangement uses TRBV10-3 and TRBJ1-2, with 7 bases lining up with TRBD1. This CDR3 is built from 14 residues. Germline CDR1 ENHRY, CDR2 SYGVKD.

This CDR3 is CASSLKGGHGYTF. CDR3 DNA: TGTGCCAGCAGCTTGAAAGGGGGTCATGGCTACACCTTC. The rearrangement joins TRBV5-4 to TRBJ1-2, with a weak D call TRBD1 (6 bases). CDR1 SGHNT and CDR2 YYREEE come from the germline V gene (reference sequence). The CDR3 is 13 amino acids. Trimming cost V 1 base and J 6 bases, with 10 bases left between them.

The V call is TRBV2, the J call TRBJ2-1, with 8 bases matching TRBD2. This CDR3 comprises 15 residues. Germline V gives CDR1 SNHLY, CDR2 FYNNEI. The trim removed 5 bases at V and 4 bases at J, leaving 7 bases unmatched. The CDR3 DNA reads as TGTGCCAGCAGTTTCCGCCGGGGGGGTTACAATGAGCAGTTCTTC. Amino acids: CASSFRRGGYNEQFF.

V and J are TRBV15 and TRBJ2-7; 9 bases are a match to TRBD1. Germline CDR1 reads LNHNV; CDR2 reads YYDKDF (reference sequence). The CDR3 is 15 residues long. V was pared by 0 bases and J by 3 bases, with 3 bases of the junction left unmatched. This CDR3 reads CATSRDGTGSYEQYF. Written as DNA, the CDR3 is TGTGCCACCAGCAGAGATGGGACAGGGAGCTACGAGCAGTACTTC.

The chain combines TRBV24-1 with TRBJ1-5, with D maybe TRBD1 (6 bases). The CDR3 covers 13 residues. Germline lookup yields CDR1 KGHDR and CDR2 SFDVKD. With 9 bases removed from V and 0 bases from J, the gap between germline ends came to 8 bases. As DNA, the CDR3 is TGTGCCACCCAACAGGGTAGCAATCAGCCCCAGCATTTT. Translating gives CATQQGSNQPQHF.

This rearrangement joins TRBV18 to TRBJ2-3; 9 bases agree with TRBD2. The V segment lost 5 bases and the J segment 0 bases; nucleotides outside the gene matches: 6. There are 16 residues in the CDR3. The V gene's germline CDR1 is KGHSH and CDR2 LQKENI. The CDR3: CASSSSSGTSTDTQYF. The CDR3 DNA sequence: TGTGCCAGCTCAAGCTCTAGCGGGACTAGCACAGATACGCAGTATTTT.

The chain recombines TRBV28 with TRBJ2-5, with 10 bases that match TRBD2. The CDR3 spans 17 residues. V lost 5 bases, J lost 5 bases, and 14 bases stayed unmatched. Germline loops: CDR1 MDHEN, CDR2 SYDVKM. DNA of the CDR3: TGTGCCAGCAGTCTTCCACCGACTAGCGGGCGCGTGGAGACCCAGTACTTC. Protein sequence: CASSLPPTSGRVETQYF. Drawing the rest from reference TRBV28 and TRBJ2-5, the complete variable domain is DVKVTQSSRYLVKRTGEKVFLECVQDMDHENMFWYRQDPGLGLRLIYFSYDVKMKEKGDIPEGYSVSREKKERFSLILESASTNQTSMYLCASSLPPTSGRVETQYFGPGTRLLVL.

This rearrangement joins TRBV4-1 to TRBJ2-5, with 12 bases lining up with TRBD2. Trimming took 4 bases from V and 4 from J; bases not matched to a gene: 4. The germline V gene has CDR1 MGHRA and CDR2 YSYEKL. The CDR3 runs to 15 residues. CDR3 DNA: TGCGCCAGCAGCCTTCGACTAGCGGGAGTAGAGACCCAGTACTTC. Residues: CASSLRLAGVETQYF.

V gene TRBV6-2 or TRBV6-3 combines with J gene TRBJ2-7; D is possibly TRBD1 (6 bases). Germline CDR1 is MNHEY and CDR2 is SVGEGT. The CDR3 runs to 13 residues. The V gene lost 4 bases and the J gene lost 5 bases, with 12 bases spanning the gap. CDR3 coding DNA: TGTGCCAGCAGTTCAACAGGGTCCCACGAGCAGTACTTC. Its translation is CASSSTGSHEQYF.